This T cell receptor beta chain is from a study of T cell changes during pregnancy in multiple sclerosis. Germline assignment: CDR1 MGHRA and CDR2 YSYEKL. V lost 3 bases to trimming and J lost 7 bases; unmatched junction nucleotides: 13. This CDR3 is built from 16 residues. Repertoires were generated with immunoSEQ multiplex PCR, while TCRdb's copy carries only in-frame clones and drops some. The sample lists fewer than 85,000 clones, approximately 91% occurring once. The receptor's source is a female donor with multiple sclerosis, enrolled in a pregnancy study. The V call is TRBV4-1, the J call TRBJ2-7; 9 bases fit TRBD1. The sample was peripheral blood, taken before pregnancy. CDR3 amino acids: CASSQGPGQGSWEQYF. CDR3 in DNA: TGCGCCAGCAGCCAGGGACCGGGACAGGGATCGTGGGAGCAGTACTTC.